Many counts were recorded for the clone carrying this T cell receptor (beta chain). As yet, its antigen is unknown. The data are from a study of tumor and adjacent non-tumor tissue in lung cancer. General observations from the study: Shorter survival was associated with higher TCR diversity in tumors.

Trimming took off 5 bases at V and 0 bases at J, with 14 bases between the two ends. This CDR3 has 14 amino acids. Germline CDR1 and CDR2: SQVTM and ANQGSEA. A modified ARM-PCR protocol with three rounds of nested PCR amplified TCRbeta. Using its own MiXCR run on the multiplex PCR reads, TCRdb lists one record per CDR3 protein. In the table there are just over 200,000 distinct CDR3 sequences, 71% of which are singletons. No cell sorting was done before RNA was extracted from the tissue. The source material was lung tumor tissue. This receptor was identified in a man aged 60 to 69 with non-small cell lung cancer. The genes are TRBV29-1 and TRBJ2-7, with D tentatively TRBD2 (5 bases). In DNA form, the CDR3 reads TGCAGCGTTTATCGAGGGCTACACTCCTACGAGCAGTACTTC. Residues: CSVYRGLHSYEQYF.